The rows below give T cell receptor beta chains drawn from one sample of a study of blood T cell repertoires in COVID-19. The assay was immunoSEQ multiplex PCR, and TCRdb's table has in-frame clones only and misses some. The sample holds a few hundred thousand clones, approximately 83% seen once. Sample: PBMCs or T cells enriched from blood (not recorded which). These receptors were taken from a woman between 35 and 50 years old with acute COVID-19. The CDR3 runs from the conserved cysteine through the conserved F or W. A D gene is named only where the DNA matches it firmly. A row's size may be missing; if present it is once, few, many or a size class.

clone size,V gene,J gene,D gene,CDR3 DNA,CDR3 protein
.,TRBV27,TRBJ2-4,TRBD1,TGTGCTCCGGACAGGTCGGGCAAAAACATTCAGTACTTC,CAPDRSGKNIQYF
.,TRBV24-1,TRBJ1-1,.,TGTGCCACCAGAGGAGACTTGAACACTGAAGCTTTCTTT,CATRGDLNTEAFF
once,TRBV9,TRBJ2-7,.,TGTGCCAGCAGCGCGGGACTCGGAAACGAGCAGTACTTC,CASSAGLGNEQYF
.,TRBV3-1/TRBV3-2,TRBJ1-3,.,TGTGCCAGCAGCCAAGATTCAGGGGCTTCTGGAAACACCATATATTTT,CASSQDSGASGNTIYF
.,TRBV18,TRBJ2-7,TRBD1,TGTGCCAGCTCACCGCCGTTGACCGGGGGACAGGGAAGGGACGAGCAGTACTTC,CASSPPLTGGQGRDEQYF
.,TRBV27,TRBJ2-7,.,TGTGCCAGCAGTTTACAGGCGGCAGGGGGGTCGCGGGAGCAGTACTTC,CASSLQAAGGSREQYF
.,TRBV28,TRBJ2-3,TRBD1,TGTGCCAGCAGTTCCCGGACAGGAGGACCTCGCCCTCCATATACGCAGTATTTT,CASSSRTGGPRPPYTQYF
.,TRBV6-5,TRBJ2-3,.,TGTGCCAGCAGTTACCAGACAGGAGATACGCAGTATTTT,CASSYQTGDTQYF
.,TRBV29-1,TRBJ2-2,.,TGCAGCGTTGAAGATCCTAAAAACACCGGGGAGCTGTTTTTT,CSVEDPKNTGELFF
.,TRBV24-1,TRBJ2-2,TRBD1,TGTGCCACCAACAGGGGGCGCGGCACCGGGGAGCTGTTTTTT,CATNRGRGTGELFF
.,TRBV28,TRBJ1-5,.,TGTGCCAGCAGATCCAACGGGAACCAGCCCCAGCATTTT,CASRSNGNQPQHF
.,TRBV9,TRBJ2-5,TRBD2,TGTGCCAGCAGCGTACTGGCTAGCGGGAAAACCCAGTACTTC,CASSVLASGKTQYF
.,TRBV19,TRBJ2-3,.,TGTGCCAGTAGTATAGTCGGGGTTAGCACAGATACGCAGTATTTT,CASSIVGVSTDTQYF
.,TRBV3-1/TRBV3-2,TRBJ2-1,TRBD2,TGTGCCAGCAGCCCATTCACTAGCGGGAGCGCCTCCCTCTACAATGAGCAGTTCTTC,CASSPFTSGSASLYNEQFF
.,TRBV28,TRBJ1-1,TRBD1,TGTGCCAGCAGTTCGGGGGACAGGGTACCTGAAGCTTTCTTT,CASSSGDRVPEAFF
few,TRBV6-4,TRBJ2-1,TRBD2,TGTGCCAGCAGTGAGCGGGAGGGCTACAATGAGCAGTTCTTC,CASSEREGYNEQFF
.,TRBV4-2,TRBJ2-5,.,TGTGCCAGCAGCCCCTCCGGGACTGGGGCAGAGACCCAGTACTTC,CASSPSGTGAETQYF
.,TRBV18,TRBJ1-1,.,TGTGCCAGCTCACCACTTCGACAGGACCTAGAAGCTTTCTTT,CASSPLRQDLEAFF
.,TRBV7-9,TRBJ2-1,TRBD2,TGTGCCAGCAGCCCCAGGTTAGCGGGAGGGGTTCGTTCCTACAATGAGCAGTTCTTC,CASSPRLAGGVRSYNEQFF
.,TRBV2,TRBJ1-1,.,TGTGCCAGCAGTGGCGGACTACTCCCTGAAGCTTTCTTT,CASSGGLLPEAFF
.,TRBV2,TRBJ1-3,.,TGTGCCAGCCGGGCCGGGACTAGCTCTGGAAACACCATATATTTT,CASRAGTSSGNTIYF
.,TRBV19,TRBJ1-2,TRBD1,TGTGCCAGTAGCCGAGACAGGGGATTGGGCTACACCTTC,CASSRDRGLGYTF
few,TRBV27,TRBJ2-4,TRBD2,TGTGCCAGCAGTTTGGGAGGGGCCAAAAACATTCAGTACTTC,CASSLGGAKNIQYF
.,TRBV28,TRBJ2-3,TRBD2,TGTGCCAGCCAGTTTAGGCGACTAGCGGGAGAGGAATTTGGGGATACGCAGTATTTT,CASQFRRLAGEEFGDTQYF
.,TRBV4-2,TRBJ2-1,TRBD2,TGTGCCAGCAGCCAGACCGAAGGACTAGCGTGGAATGAGCAGTTCTTC,CASSQTEGLAWNEQFF
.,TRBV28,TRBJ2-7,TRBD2,TGTGCCAGCAGTTCACCGAGCGGGAGAGGGCAAAACGAGCAGTACTTC,CASSSPSGRGQNEQYF
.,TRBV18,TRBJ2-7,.,TGTGCCAGCTCACAGAAGCGAGGCTCCTACGAGCAGTACTTC,CASSQKRGSYEQYF
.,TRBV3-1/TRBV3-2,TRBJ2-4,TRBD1,TGTGCCAGCAGCCAACAGGGGGCTGGAAACATTCAGTACTTC,CASSQQGAGNIQYF
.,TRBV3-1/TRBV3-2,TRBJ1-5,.,TGTGCCAGCAGCCTGACCCAGGGAAGACAGCCCCAGCATTTT,CASSLTQGRQPQHF
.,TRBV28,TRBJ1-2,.,TGTGCCAGCGGGTCTCGACAGAGCTATGGCTACACCTTC,CASGSRQSYGYTF
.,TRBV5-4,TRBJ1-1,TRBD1,TGTGCCAGCAGCTCGGACAAACAGGGGGCGTACGGCACTGAAGCTTTCTTT,CASSSDKQGAYGTEAFF
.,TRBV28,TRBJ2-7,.,TGTGCCAGCACCCCTCACGGTGGAAGGGGATACGAGCAGTACTTC,CASTPHGGRGYEQYF
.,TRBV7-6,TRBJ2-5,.,TGTGCCAGCAGCTTAGGAGGGTACCAAGAGACCCAGTACTTC,CASSLGGYQETQYF
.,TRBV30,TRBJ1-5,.,TGTGCCTGGAGTACAGGGTACAATCAGCCCCAGCATTTT,CAWSTGYNQPQHF
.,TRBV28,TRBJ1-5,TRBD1,TGTGCCAGCAGTTTGGAGGGGGCCACGCCGGCCCAGCATTTT,CASSLEGATPAQHF
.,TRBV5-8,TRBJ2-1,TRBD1,TGTGCCAGCAGCTCGGGAAGGGGGACAGGGATCAATGAGCAGTTCTTC,CASSSGRGTGINEQFF
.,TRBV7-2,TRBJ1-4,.,TGTGCCAGCAGCGGTTCCACAGTGCTTAATGAAAAACTGTTTTTT,CASSGSTVLNEKLFF
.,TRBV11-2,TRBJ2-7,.,TGTGCCAGCAGCAACAGGGTTACCTACGAGCAGTACTTC,CASSNRVTYEQYF
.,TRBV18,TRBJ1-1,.,TGTGCCAGCTCACTCCGGGACACCGACGGTGAAGCTTTCTTT,CASSLRDTDGEAFF
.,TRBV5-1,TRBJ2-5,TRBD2,TGCGCCAGCAGCTCTCCGGCGGGAGGGCATGAGACCCAGTACTTC,CASSSPAGGHETQYF
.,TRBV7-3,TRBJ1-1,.,TGTGCCAGCAGCTATGGAGGGAGCGGCGACACTGAAGCTTTCTTT,CASSYGGSGDTEAFF
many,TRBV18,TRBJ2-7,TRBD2,TGTGCCAGCTCACCAACGGGGGGAGCCTACGAGCAGTACTTC,CASSPTGGAYEQYF
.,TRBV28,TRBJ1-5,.,TGTGCCAGCAGTTTGCCCCAGGGGCATCAGCCCCAGCATTTT,CASSLPQGHQPQHF
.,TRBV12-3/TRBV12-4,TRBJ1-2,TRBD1,TGTGCCAGCAGTCCGGACAGGGATGGCTACACCTTC,CASSPDRDGYTF
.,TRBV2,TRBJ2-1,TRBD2,TGTGCCAGCAGTGAAGTGAGAGGAGCGGGAGCGGGCTACAATGAGCAGTTCTTC,CASSEVRGAGAGYNEQFF